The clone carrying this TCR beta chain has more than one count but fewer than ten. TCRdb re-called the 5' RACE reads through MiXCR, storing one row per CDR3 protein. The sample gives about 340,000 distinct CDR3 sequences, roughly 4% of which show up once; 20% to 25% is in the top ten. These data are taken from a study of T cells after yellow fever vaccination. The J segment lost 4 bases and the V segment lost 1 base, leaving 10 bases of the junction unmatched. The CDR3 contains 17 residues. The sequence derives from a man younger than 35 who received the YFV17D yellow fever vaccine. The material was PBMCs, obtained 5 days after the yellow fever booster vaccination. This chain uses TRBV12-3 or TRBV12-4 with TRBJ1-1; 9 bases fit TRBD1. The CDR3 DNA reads TGTGCCAGCAGTTTAGAGGGACAGGGTGAGGGTGGCACTGAAGCTTTCTTT. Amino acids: CASSLEGQGEGGTEAFF.